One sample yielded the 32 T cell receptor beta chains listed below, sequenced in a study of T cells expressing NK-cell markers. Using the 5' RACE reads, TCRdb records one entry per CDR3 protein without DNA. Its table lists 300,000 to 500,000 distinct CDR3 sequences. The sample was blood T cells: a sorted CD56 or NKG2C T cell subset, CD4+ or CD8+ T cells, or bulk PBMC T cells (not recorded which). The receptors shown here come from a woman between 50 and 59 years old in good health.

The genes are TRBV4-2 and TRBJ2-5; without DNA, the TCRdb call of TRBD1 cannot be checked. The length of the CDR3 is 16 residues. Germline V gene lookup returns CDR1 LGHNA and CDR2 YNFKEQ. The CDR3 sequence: CASSQETGLGQETQYF.

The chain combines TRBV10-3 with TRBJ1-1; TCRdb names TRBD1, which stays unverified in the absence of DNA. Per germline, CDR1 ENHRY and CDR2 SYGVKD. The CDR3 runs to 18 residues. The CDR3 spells CAISAQGSQISPASGAFF.

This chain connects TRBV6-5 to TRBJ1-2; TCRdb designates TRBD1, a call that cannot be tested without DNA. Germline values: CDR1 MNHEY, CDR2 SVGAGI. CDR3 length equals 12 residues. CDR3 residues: CASSPGPHGYTF.

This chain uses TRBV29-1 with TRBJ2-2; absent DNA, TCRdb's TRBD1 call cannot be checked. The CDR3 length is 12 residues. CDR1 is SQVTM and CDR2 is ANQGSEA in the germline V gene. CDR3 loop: CSIQGVGGELFF.

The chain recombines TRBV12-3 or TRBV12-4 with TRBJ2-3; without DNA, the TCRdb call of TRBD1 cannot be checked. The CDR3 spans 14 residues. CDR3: CASSLGGSPVGQYF.

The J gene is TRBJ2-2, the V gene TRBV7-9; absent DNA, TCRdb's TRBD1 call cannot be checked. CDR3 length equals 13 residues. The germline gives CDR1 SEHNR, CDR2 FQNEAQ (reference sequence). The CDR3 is CASSSAGVGELFF.

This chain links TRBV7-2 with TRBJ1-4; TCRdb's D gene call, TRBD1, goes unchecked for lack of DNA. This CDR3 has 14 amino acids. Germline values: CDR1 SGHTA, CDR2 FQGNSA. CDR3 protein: CASSPGQLNEKLFF.

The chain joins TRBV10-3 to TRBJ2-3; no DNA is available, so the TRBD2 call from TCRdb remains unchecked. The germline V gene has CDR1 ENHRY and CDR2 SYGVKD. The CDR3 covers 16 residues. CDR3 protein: CAISITAGAGGDTQYF.

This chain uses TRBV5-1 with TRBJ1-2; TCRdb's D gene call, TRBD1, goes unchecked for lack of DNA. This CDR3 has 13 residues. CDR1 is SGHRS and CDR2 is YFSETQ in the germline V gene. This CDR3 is CASSLAGGGSYTF.

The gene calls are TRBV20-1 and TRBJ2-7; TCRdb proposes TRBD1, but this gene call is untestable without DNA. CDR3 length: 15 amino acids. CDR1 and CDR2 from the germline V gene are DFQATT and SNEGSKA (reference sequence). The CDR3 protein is CSARDPTGAGTEQYF.

The CDR3 spells CASSPSGTLPGNEQFF. This rearrangement joins TRBV7-8 to TRBJ2-1; the TRBD2 assignment by TCRdb is unverifiable without DNA. The CDR3 spans 16 residues. In germline, CDR1 is SGHVS, CDR2 FQNEAQ.

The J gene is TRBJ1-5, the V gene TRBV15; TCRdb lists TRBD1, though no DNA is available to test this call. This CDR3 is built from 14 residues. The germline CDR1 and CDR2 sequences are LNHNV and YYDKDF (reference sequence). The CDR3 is CATSSAILQGAQHF.

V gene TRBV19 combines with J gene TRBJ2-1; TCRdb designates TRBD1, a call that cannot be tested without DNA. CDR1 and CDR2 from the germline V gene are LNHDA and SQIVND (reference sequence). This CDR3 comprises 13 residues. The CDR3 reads CASSYRDLLGQFF.

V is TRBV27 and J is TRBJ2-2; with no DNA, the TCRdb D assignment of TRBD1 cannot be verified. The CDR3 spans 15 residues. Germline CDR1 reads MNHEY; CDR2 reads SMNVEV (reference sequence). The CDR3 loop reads CASSLYQGGTGELFF.

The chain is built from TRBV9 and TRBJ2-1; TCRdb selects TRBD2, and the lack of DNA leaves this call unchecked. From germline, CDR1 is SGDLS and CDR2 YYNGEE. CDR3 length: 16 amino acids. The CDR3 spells CASSPPFKREGNEQFF.

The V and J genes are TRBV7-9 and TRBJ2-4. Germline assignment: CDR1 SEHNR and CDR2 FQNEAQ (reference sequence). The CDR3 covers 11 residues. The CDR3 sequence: CASSPQNIQYF.

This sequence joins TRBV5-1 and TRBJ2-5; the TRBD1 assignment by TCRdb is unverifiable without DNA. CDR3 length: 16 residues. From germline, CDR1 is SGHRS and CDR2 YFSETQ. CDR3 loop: CASSLRRAVGQETQYF.

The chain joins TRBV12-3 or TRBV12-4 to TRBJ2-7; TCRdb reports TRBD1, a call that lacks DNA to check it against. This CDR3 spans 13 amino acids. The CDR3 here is CASKQTGTYEQYF.

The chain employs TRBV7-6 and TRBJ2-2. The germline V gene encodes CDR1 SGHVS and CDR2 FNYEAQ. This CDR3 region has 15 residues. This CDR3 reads CASSLAGFSPGELFF.

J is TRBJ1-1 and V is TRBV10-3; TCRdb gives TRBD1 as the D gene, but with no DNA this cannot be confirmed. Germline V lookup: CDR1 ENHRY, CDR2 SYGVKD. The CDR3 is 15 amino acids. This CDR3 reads CAISLTGGPGTEAFF.

The CDR3 reads CASKRLAGDTGELFF. The gene calls are TRBV2 and TRBJ2-2; no DNA is available, so the TRBD2 call from TCRdb remains unchecked. Germline V gene data show CDR1 as SNHLY and CDR2 as FYNNEI. This CDR3 contains 15 residues.

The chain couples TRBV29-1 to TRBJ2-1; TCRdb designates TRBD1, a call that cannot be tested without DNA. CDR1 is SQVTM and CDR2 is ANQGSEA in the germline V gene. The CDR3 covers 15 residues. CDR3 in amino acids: CSVDLGGNSYNEQFF.

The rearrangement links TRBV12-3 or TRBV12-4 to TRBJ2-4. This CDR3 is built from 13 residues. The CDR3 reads CASSLEGNDIQYF.

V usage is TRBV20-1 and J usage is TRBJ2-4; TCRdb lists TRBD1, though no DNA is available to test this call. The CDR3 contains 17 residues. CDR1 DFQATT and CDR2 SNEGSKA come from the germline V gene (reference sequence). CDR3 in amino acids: CSAREAGRWLAKNIQYF.

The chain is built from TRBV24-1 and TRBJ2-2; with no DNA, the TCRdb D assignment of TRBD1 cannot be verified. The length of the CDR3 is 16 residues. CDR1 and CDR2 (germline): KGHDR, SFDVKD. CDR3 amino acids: CATSQGGLRDTGELFF.

The CDR3 sequence is CASSFTGGLQETQYF. The rearrangement uses TRBV5-1 and TRBJ2-5; TCRdb's D call, TRBD2, is unchecked because there is no DNA. The germline gives CDR1 SGHRS, CDR2 YFSETQ. This CDR3 is 15 amino acids long.

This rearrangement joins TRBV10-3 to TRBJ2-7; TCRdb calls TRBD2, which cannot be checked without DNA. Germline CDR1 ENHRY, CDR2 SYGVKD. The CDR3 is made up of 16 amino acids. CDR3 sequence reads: CAISEVGEGSPYEQYF.

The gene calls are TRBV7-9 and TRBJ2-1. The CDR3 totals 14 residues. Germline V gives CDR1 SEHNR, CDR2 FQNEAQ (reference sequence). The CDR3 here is CASSLVGNYNEQFF.

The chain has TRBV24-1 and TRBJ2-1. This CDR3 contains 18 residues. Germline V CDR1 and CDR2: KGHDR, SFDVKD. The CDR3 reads CATSGQPRLTNSYNEQFF.

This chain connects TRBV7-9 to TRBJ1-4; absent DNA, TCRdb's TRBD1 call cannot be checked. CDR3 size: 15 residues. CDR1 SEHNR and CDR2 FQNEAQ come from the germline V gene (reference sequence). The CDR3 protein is CASSHRQGAGEKLFF.

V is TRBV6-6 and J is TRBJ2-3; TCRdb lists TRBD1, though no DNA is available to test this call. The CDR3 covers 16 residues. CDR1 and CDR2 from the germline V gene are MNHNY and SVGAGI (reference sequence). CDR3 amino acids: CASSYLGQGGTDTQYF.

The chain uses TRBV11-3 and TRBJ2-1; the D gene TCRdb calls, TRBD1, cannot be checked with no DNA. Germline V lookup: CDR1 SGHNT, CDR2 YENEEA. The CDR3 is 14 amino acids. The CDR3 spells CASSLAQGPNEQFF.